These 29 T cell receptor beta chains share one sample of origin, sequenced in a study of cytomegalovirus exposure and HLA in healthy donors. Assay: immunoSEQ multiplex PCR; the TCRdb copy retains only in-frame clones and omits some. The sample carries 30,000 to 40,000 clones, over 85% recorded once. Sequencing input: PBMCs. Every receptor here comes from a man between 18 and 35 years old in good health and CMV-seronegative.

The table lists this clone with a count of one. This chain links TRBV9 with TRBJ2-7, with 9 bases matching TRBD2. Germline trimming cut 0 bases from V and 3 bases from J; bases unmatched to any gene: 7. CDR1 is SGDLS and CDR2 is YYNGEE in the germline V gene. This CDR3 is built from 16 residues. The CDR3 loop reads CASSVGSSGMGYEQYF. As DNA, the CDR3 is TGTGCCAGCAGCGTAGGTTCTAGCGGGATGGGCTACGAGCAGTACTTC.

The rearrangement joins TRBV7-9 to TRBJ2-7; the match to TRBD1 covers 7 bases. The ends lost 4 bases at V and 5 bases at J; junction bases unmatched: 2. The CDR3 covers 12 residues. Looked up from germline, CDR1 is SEHNR and CDR2 is FQNEAQ (reference sequence). In DNA form, the CDR3 reads TGTGCCAGCAGCTCGACAGGGAACGAGCAGTACTTC. Encoded protein: CASSSTGNEQYF.

This chain connects TRBV4-2 to TRBJ2-7; 8 nucleotides align to TRBD2. Trimming took 4 bases from V and 1 from J; bases not matched to a gene: 6. Germline lookup yields CDR1 LGHNA and CDR2 YNFKEQ. There are 15 residues in the CDR3. The CDR3 nucleotides read TGTGCCAGCAGCCTCCAAGCGGGAGCTTCCTACGAGCAGTACTTC. It specifies CASSLQAGASYEQYF.

In this sample, this clone turned up once. The chain carries TRBV2 and TRBJ2-3; a weak D match, TRBD1 (5 bases). The CDR3 totals 15 residues. Germline V lookup: CDR1 SNHLY, CDR2 FYNNEI. Deletions cut 6 bases from V and 1 base from J, with 14 bases between. CDR3 DNA sequence: TGTGCCAGCAGAGGAGCAGGGCAGGGCACAGATACGCAGTATTTT. Its protein product is CASRGAGQGTDTQYF. Looking up the rest from reference TRBV2 and TRBJ2-3 gives the full variable domain: EPEVTQTPSHQVTQMGQEVILRCVPISNHLYFYWYRQILGQKVEFLVSFYNNEISEKSEIFDDQFSVERPDGSNFTLKIRSTKLEDSAMYFCASRGAGQGTDTQYFGPGTRLTVL.

This rearrangement joins TRBV5-1 to TRBJ1-1; TRBD1 matches at 8 bases. V lost 4 bases and J lost 5; bases outside the gene matches: 7. This CDR3 has 14 amino acids. From germline, CDR1 is SGHRS and CDR2 YFSETQ. DNA for the CDR3: TGCGCCAGCAGCCTTACGACAGGGGTGACTGAAGCTTTCTTT. It is translated as CASSLTTGVTEAFF.

V usage is TRBV10-3 and J usage is TRBJ2-2, with 7 nucleotides matching TRBD2. With V trimmed by 6 bases and J by 2 bases, 3 bases remained unmatched. Germline CDR1 and CDR2: ENHRY and SYGVKD. This CDR3 region has 14 residues. CDR3 sequence: CAIRSGINTGELFF. The CDR3 DNA reads TGTGCCATCAGGAGCGGGATCAACACCGGGGAGCTGTTTTTT.

The V and J genes are TRBV5-5 and TRBJ2-5; TRBD1 agrees at 7 bases. V lost 4 bases, J lost 2 bases, and 5 bases stayed unmatched. Looked up from germline, CDR1 is SGHKS and CDR2 is YYEKEE (reference sequence). The CDR3 loop spans 14 amino acids. CDR3 coding DNA: TGTGCCAGCAGCATCGGACAGGTACAAGAGACCCAGTACTTC. Protein sequence: CASSIGQVQETQYF.

The chain is built from TRBV11-2 and TRBJ2-1; a weak D match, TRBD1 (6 bases). Trimming left V 5 bases short and J 10 bases short, with 18 bases between. CDR1 and CDR2 (germline): SGHAT, FQNNGV. The CDR3 loop spans 14 amino acids. The DNA of the CDR3 is TGTGCCAGCAGCCCCGACAGGCGGAACGGAGAGCAGTTCTTC. Translated, it gives CASSPDRRNGEQFF.

The chain uses TRBV7-9 and TRBJ2-7; 7 bases agree with TRBD1. V trimming: 5 bases; J trimming: 6 bases; junction bases outside the gene matches: 7. The germline CDR1 and CDR2 sequences are SEHNR and FQNEAQ (reference sequence). This CDR3 spans 13 amino acids. The DNA of the CDR3 is TGTGCCAGCAGCGGACAGGAGGTCGGCGAGCAGTACTTC. Protein: CASSGQEVGEQYF.

The genes are TRBV7-9 and TRBJ1-1; 9 nucleotides line up with TRBD1. Germline lookup yields CDR1 SEHNR and CDR2 FQNEAQ (reference sequence). The CDR3 loop spans 16 amino acids. V gave up 5 bases and J gave up 2 bases; unmatched junction bases: 9. Here the CDR3 DNA reads TGTGCCAGCAGCGGGGGGGACAGGGAGCTTAACACTGAAGCTTTCTTT. Translation: CASSGGDRELNTEAFF.

V and J are TRBV18 and TRBJ1-3; no clear D gene. Germline V lookup: CDR1 KGHSH, CDR2 LQKENI. V lost 8 bases and J lost 3, with 11 bases in between. This CDR3 spans 13 amino acids. CDR3 loop: CASAAPGGNTIYF. The CDR3 nucleotides read TGTGCCAGCGCCGCCCCAGGTGGAAACACCATATATTTT.

The chain is built from TRBV6-1 and TRBJ2-1, with 14 bases that match TRBD2. The CDR3 runs to 16 residues. The germline V gene encodes CDR1 MNHNS and CDR2 SASEGT. With 4 bases clipped from V and 4 bases from J, the junction kept 3 bases outside the gene matches. In DNA form, the CDR3 reads TGTGCCAGCAGTGCCCGGACTAGCGGGGGGTACAATGAGCAGTTCTTC. Amino acids: CASSARTSGGYNEQFF.

V and J are TRBV19 and TRBJ1-2; the match to TRBD1 covers 12 bases. Trimming cost V 9 bases and J 4 bases; bases outside gene matches: 15. The V gene's germline CDR1 is LNHDA and CDR2 SQIVND (reference sequence). This CDR3 comprises 17 residues. The CDR3 protein is CASQTGTGGSKGYGYTF. The DNA for the CDR3 is TGTGCCAGCCAAACAGGGACAGGGGGCTCAAAGGGCTATGGCTACACCTTC.

This clone was seen once. V and J are TRBV30 and TRBJ2-3, with D perhaps matching TRBD2 (5 bases). Germline loops: CDR1 GTSNPN, CDR2 SVGIG (reference sequence). This CDR3 spans 13 amino acids. Trimming stripped 1 base from V and 0 bases from J, with 5 bases between. CDR3 protein: CAWSAGSTDTQYF. The CDR3 DNA reads as TGTGCCTGGAGTGCGGGGAGCACAGATACGCAGTATTTT.

CDR3: CASSLLGARTNTEAFF. CDR3 nucleotide sequence: TGTGCCAGCAGCTTACTAGGGGCAAGGACGAACACTGAAGCTTTCTTT. V is TRBV11-2 and J is TRBJ1-1; D is perhaps TRBD1 (5 bases). The CDR3 contains 16 residues. CDR1 and CDR2 (germline): SGHAT, FQNNGV. V lost 2 bases and J lost 1, with 14 bases in between.

As for this clone: One end of the junction fails to match germline, which may point to a read error. Other DNA sequences in the sample encode the same CDR3. The J gene is TRBJ1-1, the V gene TRBV27, with 9 bases matching TRBD1. This CDR3 has 16 residues. In germline, CDR1 is MNHEY, CDR2 SMNVEV (reference sequence). The CDR3 region has the DNA TGTGCCAGCAGCTTATCCGGGACAGGGATGAACACTGAAGCTTTCTTT. Its protein is CASSLSGTGMNTEAFF.

This clone was detected once. An end of the junction differs from the germline gene, which may be a read error. The chain uses TRBV6-5 and TRBJ2-5; 8 bases match TRBD2. The CDR3 totals 12 residues. The V gene's germline CDR1 is MNHEY and CDR2 SVGAGI. The chain's CDR3 is CASSPASGPPNF. CDR3 nucleotide sequence: TGTGCCAGCAGTCCGGCTAGCGGGCCCCCAAACTTC.

The chain is built from TRBV5-1 and TRBJ2-7; TRBD2 agrees at 8 bases. Losses at the gene ends were 4 bases for V and 3 bases for J; bases not matched to a gene: 12. The CDR3 is 16 residues long. Germline CDR1 and CDR2: SGHRS and YFSETQ. The CDR3 DNA sequence: TGCGCCAGCAGCCTCCGAGCGGGGGCTGAAAACTACGAGCAGTACTTC. Protein: CASSLRAGAENYEQYF.

The CDR3 DNA follows: TGTGCCAGCAGCTTTGGGGACAGGGCGATCGGGGAGCTGTTTTTT. Its translation is CASSFGDRAIGELFF. The chain is built from TRBV27 and TRBJ2-2, with TRBD1 matching 9 bases. The CDR3 covers 15 residues. Per germline, CDR1 MNHEY and CDR2 SMNVEV (reference sequence). The V gene end was trimmed by 6 bases and the J gene end by 7 bases; junction bases not matched to a gene: 9.

This clone appeared once. This chain connects TRBV6-5 to TRBJ1-4; weak D call: TRBD1 (5 bases). The CDR3 is 14 amino acids. The V gene's germline CDR1 is MNHEY and CDR2 SVGAGI. The V and J ends lost 2 bases and 2 bases respectively, with 6 bases between them. DNA for the CDR3: TGTGCCAGCAGTTACGGGGGGACTAATGAAAAACTGTTTTTT. This encodes CASSYGGTNEKLFF.

This clone has just one count. The genes are TRBV10-1 and TRBJ2-2; D perhaps matches TRBD2 (6 bases). From germline, CDR1 is WNHNN and CDR2 SYGVQD (reference sequence). The CDR3 is 13 amino acids. Trimming stripped 6 bases from V and 6 bases from J, with 11 bases between. The CDR3 DNA reads TGCGCCAGCAGCGACGGGAGTGCCGGGGAGCTGTTTTTT. Protein sequence: CASSDGSAGELFF.

The chain links TRBV2 to TRBJ1-4; tentatively, D is TRBD1 (6 bases). There are 14 residues in the CDR3. CDR1 is SNHLY, CDR2 FYNNEI, per germline. Trimming took 1 base from V and 7 from J, leaving 10 bases between them. The CDR3 protein is CASSEEGGGEKLFF. The CDR3 DNA sequence: TGTGCCAGCAGTGAAGAAGGGGGTGGTGAAAAACTGTTTTTT.

This chain links TRBV18 with TRBJ1-1, with 9 nucleotides matching TRBD1. The CDR3 totals 16 residues. Per the germline V gene, CDR1 is KGHSH and CDR2 is LQKENI. Trimming removed 3 bases from V and 4 bases from J; junction bases left unmatched: 9. CDR3 sequence: CASSPSGTGSGTEAFF. In DNA, the CDR3 is TGTGCCAGCTCACCTTCGGGGACAGGGTCGGGCACTGAAGCTTTCTTT. Variable domain in full (rest from reference TRBV18 and TRBJ1-1): NAGVMQNPRHLVRRRGQEARLRCSPMKGHSHVYWYRQLPEEGLKFMVYLQKENIIDESGMPKERFSAEFPKEGPSILRIQQVVRGDSAAYFCASSPSGTGSGTEAFFGQGTRLTVV.

The chain carries TRBV7-9 and TRBJ2-3; TRBD2 is a possible D gene (6 bases). Trimming stripped 6 bases from V and 2 bases from J, with 18 bases between. The CDR3 has 16 residues. Looked up from germline, CDR1 is SEHNR and CDR2 is FQNEAQ (reference sequence). CDR3 amino acids: CASRLGPAGPTDTQYF. The CDR3 DNA is TGTGCCAGCAGACTCGGCCCAGCGGGCCCCACAGATACGCAGTATTTT.

The CDR3 coding sequence is TGTGCCAGCAGGGTGACAGGGATTAATGAAAAACTGTTTTTT. This gives the protein CASRVTGINEKLFF. The V call is TRBV6-5, the J call TRBJ1-4; 7 positions agree with TRBD1. Looked up from germline, CDR1 is MNHEY and CDR2 is SVGAGI. V lost 6 bases to trimming and J lost 4 bases; unmatched junction nucleotides: 5. The length of the CDR3 is 14 residues.

The J gene is TRBJ2-7, the V gene TRBV27, with a tentative D call TRBD2 (7 bases). V was trimmed by 4 bases and J by 3 bases, leaving 16 bases between them. The CDR3 is 15 amino acids. Germline values: CDR1 MNHEY, CDR2 SMNVEV (reference sequence). CDR3 amino acids: CASSSGRGGFYEQYF. As DNA, the CDR3 is TGTGCCAGCAGTTCAGGGAGGGGGGGTTTCTACGAGCAGTACTTC.

This rearrangement joins TRBV5-5 to TRBJ2-7; 7 bases map to TRBD2. The germline V gene has CDR1 SGHKS and CDR2 YYEKEE (reference sequence). The CDR3 is 14 residues long. The J segment lost 5 bases and the V segment lost 4 bases, leaving 9 bases of the junction unmatched. This chain's CDR3 is CASSPWGGNDEQYF. In DNA, the CDR3 is TGTGCCAGCAGCCCCTGGGGGGGTAACGACGAGCAGTACTTC.

The chain couples TRBV6-6 to TRBJ1-5, with 8 bases lining up with TRBD1. Losses at the gene ends were 5 bases for V and 2 bases for J; bases not matched to a gene: 8. Germline V lookup: CDR1 MNHNY, CDR2 SVGAGI (reference sequence). This CDR3 contains 16 residues. The CDR3 loop is CASSKSQGAGNQPQHF. CDR3 nucleotides: TGTGCCAGCAGTAAATCGCAGGGGGCAGGCAATCAGCCCCAGCATTTT.

J is TRBJ2-7 and V is TRBV5-1; 10 nucleotides align to TRBD2. V gave up 0 bases and J gave up 7 bases; unmatched junction bases: 7. Germline V lookup: CDR1 SGHRS, CDR2 YFSETQ. The CDR3 spans 15 residues. CDR3 region: CASSLETSGAGEQYF. CDR3 bases: TGCGCCAGCAGCTTGGAAACTAGCGGGGCGGGGGAGCAGTACTTC. Looking up the rest from reference TRBV5-1 and TRBJ2-7 gives the full variable domain: KAGVTQTPRYLIKTRGQQVTLSCSPISGHRSVSWYQQTPGQGLQFLFEYFSETQRNKGNFPGRFSGRQFSNSRSEMNVSTLELGDSALYLCASSLETSGAGEQYFGPGTRLTVT.